Below, 30 T cell receptor beta chains from the same sample are listed, as sequenced in a study of T cell responses to AZD1222 COVID-19 vaccine. Clones were read by immunoSEQ multiplex PCR, and TCRdb kept only the in-frame ones, dropping some. The sample consists of approximately 92,000 clones, 87% of them appearing once. This specimen was peripheral blood, taken on day 0 of AZD1222 vaccination. The receptors were gathered from an adult in good health.

The rearrangement joins TRBV6-1 to TRBJ1-4, with TRBD1 as a possible D gene (5 bases). Germline CDR1 MNHNS, CDR2 SASEGT. This CDR3 has 13 residues. The V and J ends lost 8 bases and 7 bases respectively, with 14 bases between them. The CDR3 spells CASSGGAGEKLFF. CDR3 nucleotide sequence: TGTGCCAGCTCTGGAGGGGCGGGTGAAAAACTGTTTTTT.

This clone was detected once. The rearrangement joins TRBV19 to TRBJ2-3; D gene unclear. The CDR3 covers 11 residues. The germline V and J ends were trimmed by 10 bases and 3 bases, with 8 bases remaining between them. The V gene's germline CDR1 is LNHDA and CDR2 SQIVND (reference sequence). As DNA, the CDR3 is TGTGCCACTCGAAGGACAGATACGCAGTATTTT. This gives the protein CATRRTDTQYF.

The gene calls are TRBV19 and TRBJ1-1; D is undetermined. V lost 4 bases and J 4 bases, leaving 13 bases between the germline ends. The length of the CDR3 is 14 residues. Per the germline V gene, CDR1 is LNHDA and CDR2 is SQIVND (reference sequence). CDR3 DNA: TGTGCCAGTAGTACGCGGAGCCGCCTCACTGAAGCTTTCTTT. This codes for CASSTRSRLTEAFF.

On this clone: The same CDR3 can be traced to other DNA sequences in this sample. The J gene is TRBJ2-2, the V gene TRBV7-3; 7 bases fit TRBD1. In germline, CDR1 is SGHTA, CDR2 FQGTGA. V trimming: 5 bases; J trimming: 1 base; junction bases outside the gene matches: 1. The CDR3 covers 14 residues. DNA for the CDR3: TGTGCCAGCAGCCGGGACAGGAACACCGGGGAGCTGTTTTTT. Translation gives CASSRDRNTGELFF.

The V call is TRBV6-2 or TRBV6-3, the J call TRBJ2-2, with 7 bases matching TRBD2. V dropped 4 bases and J dropped 0; count of bases not matched to a gene: 5. Germline lookup yields CDR1 MNHEY and CDR2 SVGEGT. CDR3 size: 16 residues. The CDR3 is CASSLGLAANTGELFF. CDR3 in DNA: TGTGCCAGCAGTTTAGGGCTAGCGGCGAACACCGGGGAGCTGTTTTTT.

The chain uses TRBV11-2 and TRBJ2-5; TRBD2 matches 7 bases. V lost 3 bases, J lost 5 bases, and 9 bases stayed unmatched. Germline lookup yields CDR1 SGHAT and CDR2 FQNNGV. There are 15 residues in the CDR3. DNA for the CDR3: TGTGCCAGCAGCTTGTCACGGGGGGTTGGTGAGACCCAGTACTTC. Protein product: CASSLSRGVGETQYF.

V usage is TRBV30 and J usage is TRBJ1-1; 7 nucleotides align to TRBD1. The V segment lost 2 bases and the J segment 1 base; nucleotides outside the gene matches: 13. The germline V gene encodes CDR1 GTSNPN and CDR2 SVGIG (reference sequence). The CDR3 has 17 amino acids. In DNA, the CDR3 is TGTGCCTGGAGTCCCCCCCGACACAGGGGTGGGAACACTGAAGCTTTCTTT. This gives the protein CAWSPPRHRGGNTEAFF.

The rearrangement links TRBV7-9 to TRBJ2-1; D unclear. CDR3 length equals 17 residues. The germline gives CDR1 SEHNR, CDR2 FQNEAQ (reference sequence). Trimming stripped 4 bases from V and 2 bases from J, with 18 bases between. As DNA, the CDR3 is TGTGCCAGCAGCTCACGGAGCGCCAGGCAAACCTACAATGAGCAGTTCTTC. It translates to CASSSRSARQTYNEQFF. The entire variable domain, with the rest obtained from reference TRBV7-9 and TRBJ2-1, is as follows: DTGVSQNPRHKITKRGQNVTFRCDPISEHNRLYWYRQTLGQGPEFLTYFQNEAQLEKSRLLSDRFSAERPKGSFSTLEIQRTEQGDSAMYLCASSSRSARQTYNEQFFGPGTRLTVL.

This chain connects TRBV4-1 to TRBJ1-1; the match to TRBD1 covers 8 bases. CDR3 length: 14 amino acids. Germline lookup yields CDR1 MGHRA and CDR2 YSYEKL. V trimming: 2 bases; J trimming: 4 bases; junction bases outside the gene matches: 3. The CDR3 DNA is TGCGCCAGCAGCCAAACAGGGGGGGGCACTGAAGCTTTCTTT. Amino acids: CASSQTGGGTEAFF.

This clone turned up a few times. The chain is built from TRBV4-3 and TRBJ1-5; 9 bases match TRBD1. The CDR3 runs 15 residues. After removal of 3 bases from V and 6 bases from J, the junction contained 6 bases not matched to a gene. CDR1 is LGHNA, CDR2 YSLEER, per germline. The CDR3 coding sequence is TGCGCCAGCAGCCAGGGAACAGGGGGCGGTCAGCCCCAGCATTTT. Its protein product is CASSQGTGGGQPQHF.

As to this clone: Other DNA variants within this sample encode the same CDR3. The rearrangement joins TRBV12-3 or TRBV12-4 to TRBJ2-3; no clear D. This CDR3 is 11 amino acids long. Trimming took 1 base from V and 5 from J, leaving 1 base between them. In DNA, the CDR3 is TGTGCCAGCAGTTTAGGAGATACGCAGTATTTT. Translated, it gives CASSLGDTQYF.

The chain recombines TRBV27 with TRBJ2-2, with TRBD2 as a possible D gene (5 bases). This CDR3 region has 13 residues. Per germline, CDR1 MNHEY and CDR2 SMNVEV (reference sequence). The V end was cut by 1 base, the J end by 8 bases, with 8 bases between. CDR3 sequence reads: CASSLWGEGELFF. CDR3 bases: TGTGCCAGCAGTTTATGGGGAGAAGGGGAGCTGTTTTTT.

The gene calls are TRBV12-3 or TRBV12-4 and TRBJ1-2; tentative D call: TRBD1 (6 bases). V was pared by 1 base and J by 7 bases, with 10 bases between. This CDR3 has 13 residues. The DNA for the CDR3 is TGTGCCAGCAGTTTAGGGACAGACGGTGGCTACACCTTC. Its protein product is CASSLGTDGGYTF.

This clone showed up just a few times. The V and J genes are TRBV4-3 and TRBJ1-3; no definite D call. V gave up 2 bases and J gave up 5 bases, with 13 bases separating them. Looked up from germline, CDR1 is LGHNA and CDR2 is YSLEER. This CDR3 contains 15 residues. CDR3 sequence reads: CASSQQSGSRNTIYF. DNA for the CDR3: TGCGCCAGCAGCCAACAGTCGGGCAGCAGAAACACCATATATTTT.

The chain links TRBV9 to TRBJ2-1, with TRBD2 matching 7 bases. CDR1 is SGDLS, CDR2 YYNGEE, per germline. J lost 2 bases, V lost 7 bases, and 3 bases had no gene match. CDR3 length: 13 amino acids. CDR3 protein: CASEAGAYNEQFF. The CDR3 nucleotides are TGTGCCAGCGAGGCGGGGGCCTACAATGAGCAGTTCTTC.

The genes are TRBV7-8 and TRBJ1-6, with 8 bases matching TRBD1. V lost 5 bases and J lost 14; bases outside the gene matches: 5. Looked up from germline, CDR1 is SGHVS and CDR2 is FQNEAQ. There are 12 residues in the CDR3. In DNA, the CDR3 is TGTGCCAGCAGCCCTCGGACAGGGACCCTCCACTTT. Translation gives CASSPRTGTLHF.

The gene calls are TRBV11-3 and TRBJ1-1, with a possible D match to TRBD1 (6 bases). V was clipped by 8 bases and J by 1 base, with 11 bases between them. CDR1 and CDR2 (germline): SGHNT, YENEEA. This CDR3 has 13 residues. CDR3 protein: CASAWGQNTEAFF. The CDR3 DNA is TGTGCCAGCGCCTGGGGACAGAACACTGAAGCTTTCTTT.

With respect to this clone: A junction boundary mismatches the germline segment, possibly from a read error. V and J are TRBV29-1 and TRBJ2-1, with TRBD2 matching over 8 bases. The CDR3 is made up of 9 amino acids. Germline CDR1 and CDR2: SQVTM and ANQGSEA. CDR3 nucleotide sequence: TGTTCCGGGGGGGATGAGCAGTTCTTC. Translated, it gives CSGGDEQFF.

The chain uses TRBV7-9 and TRBJ1-1; no reliable D call. From germline, CDR1 is SEHNR and CDR2 FQNEAQ (reference sequence). V was cut by 5 bases and J by 3 bases, with 13 bases left in between. The CDR3 loop spans 14 amino acids. The CDR3 DNA follows: TGTGCCAGCAGCCCTAGTGGTTGGGACACTGAAGCTTTCTTT. It codes for CASSPSGWDTEAFF.

This clone was observed a single time. Here the CDR3 reads CASSKGQVEKLFF. As DNA, the CDR3 is TGTGCCAGCAGCAAGGGACAGGTTGAAAAACTGTTTTTT. The gene calls are TRBV7-9 and TRBJ1-4, with 8 positions matching TRBD1. Germline V gene data show CDR1 as SEHNR and CDR2 as FQNEAQ (reference sequence). V lost 5 bases, J lost 7 bases, and 3 bases stayed unmatched. The CDR3 is made up of 13 amino acids.

The chain employs TRBV9 and TRBJ1-1; no clear D gene. CDR1 is SGDLS and CDR2 is YYNGEE in the germline V gene. The CDR3 covers 13 residues. V was pared by 0 bases and J by 0 bases, with 3 bases between. CDR3 bases: TGTGCCAGCAGCGTAGCTATGAACACTGAAGCTTTCTTT. It is translated as CASSVAMNTEAFF.

The chain combines TRBV4-1 with TRBJ2-1; 13 bases agree with TRBD2. J lost 8 bases, V lost 4 bases, and 8 bases had no gene match. Germline lookup yields CDR1 MGHRA and CDR2 YSYEKL. This CDR3 is 16 amino acids long. The CDR3 region is CASSPGGLAGRYEQFF. For the CDR3, the DNA is TGCGCCAGCAGCCCCGGGGGACTAGCGGGACGGTATGAGCAGTTCTTC.

The genes are TRBV19 and TRBJ2-5; 11 bases map to TRBD2. Looked up from germline, CDR1 is LNHDA and CDR2 is SQIVND (reference sequence). This CDR3 is 16 amino acids long. J was trimmed by 7 bases and V by 3 bases; bases with no gene match: 10. The CDR3 nucleotides are TGTGCCAGTAGTATGCGACTAGCGGGGACCTCAGGGACCCAGTACTTC. Translation: CASSMRLAGTSGTQYF.

V gene TRBV11-2 combines with J gene TRBJ2-1; tentatively, D is TRBD2 (6 bases). The CDR3 totals 13 residues. V lost 4 bases to trimming and J lost 6 bases, with 10 bases between them. Germline V gives CDR1 SGHAT, CDR2 FQNNGV. The CDR3 region is CASSSFSGNEQFF. The DNA of the CDR3 is TGTGCCAGCAGCTCATTTAGCGGCAATGAGCAGTTCTTC.

As for this clone: At one boundary the junction diverges from the germline segment, which might be a read error. J is TRBJ2-1 and V is TRBV5-1; 10 nucleotides line up with TRBD2. The CDR3 spans 16 residues. The germline V gene encodes CDR1 SGHRS and CDR2 YFSETQ. CDR3 DNA: TGTGCCAGCAGCTTGGCCCTAGCGGGGGACTACAATGAGCAGTTCTTC. Translated, it gives CASSLALAGDYNEQFF. The variable domain in full, completed from reference TRBV5-1 and TRBJ2-1, reads KAGVTQTPRYLIKTRGQQVTLSCSPISGHRSVSWYQQTPGQGLQFLFEYFSETQRNKGNFPGRFSGRQFSNSRSEMNVSTLELGDSALYLCASSLALAGDYNEQFFGPGTRLTVL.

The chain has TRBV10-3 and TRBJ2-7, with a tentative D call TRBD2 (5 bases). Trimming took 4 bases from V and 3 from J, leaving 13 bases between them. Germline V lookup: CDR1 ENHRY, CDR2 SYGVKD. The CDR3 runs 14 residues. The CDR3 sequence is CAISGSGKIYEQYV. As DNA, the CDR3 is TGTGCCATCAGTGGCTCCGGGAAGATCTACGAGCAGTACGTC.

The genes are TRBV18 and TRBJ1-2; D is undetermined. The germline V gene has CDR1 KGHSH and CDR2 LQKENI. Trimming took 4 bases from V and 4 from J, leaving 13 bases between them. This CDR3 is 14 amino acids long. The CDR3 reads CASSHDGRLYGYTF. CDR3 coding DNA: TGTGCCAGCTCACATGACGGACGGCTCTATGGCTACACCTTC.

This clone was detected a few times. The V gene is TRBV2, the J gene TRBJ1-2; a possible D gene is TRBD1 (5 bases). Germline assignment: CDR1 SNHLY and CDR2 FYNNEI. The CDR3 loop spans 13 amino acids. Trimming took 5 bases from V and 2 from J, leaving 9 bases between them. CDR3 region: CASSRDSNYGYTF. The CDR3 nucleotides are TGTGCCAGCAGTCGGGACTCGAACTATGGCTACACCTTC.

In its sample, this clone was seen once. CDR3 in amino acids: CASSPLADNEQFF. CDR3 in DNA: TGTGCCAGTAGTCCTCTAGCGGACAATGAGCAGTTCTTC. The V and J genes are TRBV19 and TRBJ2-1; 7 nucleotides agree with TRBD2. Losses at the gene ends were 5 bases for V and 5 bases for J; bases not matched to a gene: 3. Looked up from germline, CDR1 is LNHDA and CDR2 is SQIVND (reference sequence). The CDR3 is 13 amino acids.

In its sample, this clone was seen once. The chain's CDR3 is CSVDGGRGAFF. The CDR3 coding sequence is TGCAGCGTTGATGGGGGGCGCGGAGCTTTCTTT. The chain links TRBV29-1 to TRBJ1-1, with D tentatively TRBD1 (6 bases). CDR1 SQVTM and CDR2 ANQGSEA come from the germline V gene. The V end was cut by 3 bases, the J end by 10 bases, with 12 bases between. This CDR3 spans 11 amino acids.